The present T cell receptor (beta chain) was sequenced within a study of response to subunit inactivated influenza vaccine. Whole-study results and caveats: Authors suggested each seasonal influenza vaccination recruits few new T cells.

The CDR3 has 9 residues. Trimming removed 10 bases at V and 2 bases at J, with 1 base between. Germline lookup yields CDR1 KGHDR and CDR2 SFDVKD. This clonotype was found a few times. Its antigen remains unknown. Each CDR3 protein is one row after TCRdb ran MiXCR on the RT-PCR reads. The sample holds hundreds of thousands of distinct CDR3 sequences, 20% to 25% seen once. This clonotype was obtained from a man in his fifties or sixties who received an inactivated influenza vaccine. The chain combines TRBV24-1 with TRBJ2-5; D gene uncertain. Sample: PBMCs from blood, taken around 22 months after vaccination. DNA for the CDR3: TGTGCCACACAAGAGACCCAGTACTTC. Amino acid sequence: CATQETQYF.